This T cell receptor beta chain was documented in a study of blood T cells in healthy people across ages. Overall study findings and caveats: The authors considered diversity estimates from one million T cells to be underestimates. While age rose, TCR beta diversity per million T cells dropped in a roughly linear way.

With a J-beta primer mix and a sample-barcoded 5' primer, a second PCR ran about 7 to 12 cycles. Using its own MiXCR run on the 5' RACE reads, TCRdb lists one record per CDR3 protein. The profile covers over 1.5 million distinct CDR3 sequences, with about 50% appearing a single time and roughly 2.1% taken by the ten largest. This CDR3 spans 13 amino acids. CDR1 and CDR2 from the germline V gene are SGHTA and FQGNSA. After removal of 5 bases from V and 6 bases from J, the junction contained 5 bases not matched to a gene. The table lists this clonotype with a few counts. Its antigen is currently unknown.

The TCR originated in a woman in her thirties or forties in good health. The specimen was blood. The chain employs TRBV7-2 and TRBJ2-7; 9 bases agree with TRBD1. This chain's CDR3 is CASSPDRGGEQYF. As DNA, the CDR3 is TGTGCCAGCAGCCCGGACAGGGGAGGCGAGCAGTACTTC.